Listed below are T cell receptor beta chains from one sample, sequenced in a study of blood T cells in healthy people across ages. Using its own MiXCR run on the 5' RACE reads, TCRdb lists one record per CDR3 protein. The table includes about 750,000 distinct CDR3 sequences, 40% to 65% detected once. Sequencing was done on a sample of blood. All receptors come from a man at least 80 years old in good health. Each CDR3 is given with its conserved first and last residue. The order of the fields is J gene, V gene, clone size, CDR3 length, D gene, CDR3 DNA, CDR3 protein. The D gene is left open where the match is weak. For some rows the clone size is stated as once, few or many, or as a class when expanded; others skip it.

j_call: TRBJ1-1; v_call: TRBV11-1; clone_size: .; cdr3_length: 14; d_call: .; cdr3_nt: TGTGCCAGCAGCTTAGGTCGAGCGAACACTGAAGCTTTCTTT; cdr3_aa: CASSLGRANTEAFF
j_call: TRBJ1-1; v_call: TRBV20-1; clone_size: .; cdr3_length: 15; d_call: TRBD1; cdr3_nt: TGCAGTGCTAGAGATCCGGGACAGGGCTTCACTGAAGCTTTCTTT; cdr3_aa: CSARDPGQGFTEAFF
j_call: TRBJ1-1; v_call: TRBV2; clone_size: few; cdr3_length: 17; d_call: .; cdr3_nt: TGTGCCAGCAGTGAAGCGACCGGGGCGCGTAAAGGGTGGGTAGCTTTCTTT; cdr3_aa: CASSEATGARKGWVAFF
j_call: TRBJ1-2; v_call: TRBV27; clone_size: .; cdr3_length: 13; d_call: .; cdr3_nt: TGTGCCAGCAGAGGGAGAATCGGGTATGGCTACACCTTC; cdr3_aa: CASRGRIGYGYTF
j_call: TRBJ2-5; v_call: TRBV29-1; clone_size: few; cdr3_length: 11; d_call: .; cdr3_nt: TGCAGCGTTTATTGGGGGGAGACCCAGTACTTC; cdr3_aa: CSVYWGETQYF
j_call: TRBJ1-1; v_call: TRBV2; clone_size: few; cdr3_length: 14; d_call: TRBD1; cdr3_nt: TGTGCCAGCAGTGTGACAGGGATGAACACTGAAGCTTTCTTT; cdr3_aa: CASSVTGMNTEAFF
j_call: TRBJ1-2; v_call: TRBV5-5; clone_size: .; cdr3_length: 18; d_call: TRBD1; cdr3_nt: TGTGCCAGCAGTTCGGTACTGGGACAGGGAACTCCTAACTATGGCTACACCTTC; cdr3_aa: CASSSVLGQGTPNYGYTF
j_call: TRBJ2-1; v_call: TRBV4-1; clone_size: few; cdr3_length: 14; d_call: TRBD1; cdr3_nt: TGCGCCAGCAGCCGGCTCGGGACAGACAATGAGCAGTTCTTC; cdr3_aa: CASSRLGTDNEQFF
j_call: TRBJ2-7; v_call: TRBV20-1; clone_size: .; cdr3_length: 14; d_call: .; cdr3_nt: TGCAGTGCTGGCCAGGGCGCGGGATCCTACGAGCAGTACTTC; cdr3_aa: CSAGQGAGSYEQYF
j_call: TRBJ2-7; v_call: TRBV29-1; clone_size: few; cdr3_length: 14; d_call: .; cdr3_nt: TGCAGCGCCCTGATAGGAGCGCCAAACTACGAGCAGTACTTC; cdr3_aa: CSALIGAPNYEQYF
j_call: TRBJ2-7; v_call: TRBV25-1; clone_size: few; cdr3_length: 16; d_call: TRBD1; cdr3_nt: TGTGCCAGCAGTGCCCTACAGGGGAAGGGGTCCTACGAGCAGTACTTC; cdr3_aa: CASSALQGKGSYEQYF
j_call: TRBJ2-7; v_call: TRBV12-3/TRBV12-4; clone_size: once; cdr3_length: 12; d_call: TRBD1; cdr3_nt: TGTGCCAGCAGTGGGACAGTGGAGACCCGGTACTTC; cdr3_aa: CASSGTVETRYF
j_call: TRBJ2-3; v_call: TRBV15; clone_size: .; cdr3_length: 15; d_call: .; cdr3_nt: TGTGCCACCAGCAGAGGTTCGGGGGACACAGATACGCAGTATTTT; cdr3_aa: CATSRGSGDTDTQYF
j_call: TRBJ1-1; v_call: TRBV6-6; clone_size: .; cdr3_length: 17; d_call: TRBD1; cdr3_nt: TGTGCCAGCCATAGGGGACAGGGGGCAATTTTTGGCACTGAAGCTTTCTTT; cdr3_aa: CASHRGQGAIFGTEAFF
j_call: TRBJ1-5; v_call: TRBV6-2/TRBV6-3; clone_size: .; cdr3_length: 15; d_call: TRBD1; cdr3_nt: TGTGCCAGCACCGGGGACAGGGGATTTAAGGAGCCCCAGCATTTT; cdr3_aa: CASTGDRGFKEPQHF
j_call: TRBJ2-7; v_call: TRBV5-1; clone_size: .; cdr3_length: 14; d_call: .; cdr3_nt: TGCGCCAGCAGCTTGGCTCCCCGGGGCTACGAGCAGTACTTC; cdr3_aa: CASSLAPRGYEQYF
j_call: TRBJ2-7; v_call: TRBV28; clone_size: .; cdr3_length: 14; d_call: .; cdr3_nt: TGTGCCAGCAGTTCCCGAGGTTGCAGTTACGAGCAGTACTTC; cdr3_aa: CASSSRGCSYEQYF
j_call: TRBJ2-1; v_call: TRBV6-1; clone_size: .; cdr3_length: 15; d_call: TRBD2; cdr3_nt: TGTGCCAGCCGAGGGACTAGCGGGAGTCTTAATGAGCAGTTCTTC; cdr3_aa: CASRGTSGSLNEQFF
j_call: TRBJ1-5; v_call: TRBV19; clone_size: once; cdr3_length: 14; d_call: .; cdr3_nt: TGTGCCAGTAGTATGAAAGGATTCAATCAGCCCCAGCATTTT; cdr3_aa: CASSMKGFNQPQHF
j_call: TRBJ1-6; v_call: TRBV6-1; clone_size: .; cdr3_length: 15; d_call: TRBD1; cdr3_nt: TGTGCCAGCAGTGGCCGGGACAGGGTTAATTCACCCCTCCACTTT; cdr3_aa: CASSGRDRVNSPLHF
j_call: TRBJ2-2; v_call: TRBV20-1; clone_size: many; cdr3_length: 16; d_call: TRBD2; cdr3_nt: TGCAGTGCTAGAGCCCGGACTAGCGGGTACACCGGGGAGCTGTTTTTT; cdr3_aa: CSARARTSGYTGELFF
j_call: TRBJ2-7; v_call: TRBV11-2; clone_size: few; cdr3_length: 15; d_call: .; cdr3_nt: TGTGCCAGCAGCTTAGAATCACGGGCAACCTACGAGCAGTACTTC; cdr3_aa: CASSLESRATYEQYF
j_call: TRBJ2-1; v_call: TRBV10-3; clone_size: .; cdr3_length: 18; d_call: TRBD2; cdr3_nt: TGTGCCATCAGTGAGTCGGGAAATCGCGGGAGGGCTTACAATGAGCAGTTCTTC; cdr3_aa: CAISESGNRGRAYNEQFF
j_call: TRBJ2-3; v_call: TRBV9; clone_size: .; cdr3_length: 16; d_call: TRBD2; cdr3_nt: TGTGCCAGCAGCGCCCTAGGGGGACTAGCGGGAGATACGCAGTATTTT; cdr3_aa: CASSALGGLAGDTQYF
j_call: TRBJ2-4; v_call: TRBV12-3/TRBV12-4; clone_size: .; cdr3_length: 10; d_call: .; cdr3_nt: TGTGCCAGCAGCGGGGTGAGGCAGTACTTC; cdr3_aa: CASSGVRQYF
j_call: TRBJ2-7; v_call: TRBV20-1; clone_size: .; cdr3_length: 14; d_call: TRBD1; cdr3_nt: TGCAGTGCAACCGAGGGGACAGGAACCTACGAGCAGTACTTC; cdr3_aa: CSATEGTGTYEQYF
j_call: TRBJ2-5; v_call: TRBV5-6; clone_size: .; cdr3_length: 14; d_call: TRBD2; cdr3_nt: TGTGCCAGCTCTCTAGCGGGAGGGCAGGAGGAGCAGTACTTC; cdr3_aa: CASSLAGGQEEQYF
j_call: TRBJ2-6; v_call: TRBV20-1; clone_size: .; cdr3_length: 18; d_call: .; cdr3_nt: TGCAGTGCTAGAAATAGATGGGCGGGTATTCAGGAGGCCAACGTCCTGACTTTC; cdr3_aa: CSARNRWAGIQEANVLTF
j_call: TRBJ2-4; v_call: TRBV7-9; clone_size: .; cdr3_length: 12; d_call: TRBD1; cdr3_nt: TGTGCCAGCAGCTTTCAACAGGGGGAGCAGTACTTC; cdr3_aa: CASSFQQGEQYF
j_call: TRBJ2-7; v_call: TRBV7-9; clone_size: .; cdr3_length: 16; d_call: .; cdr3_nt: TGTGCCAGCAGCTTAGCCCAGGGGCGATACTCCTACGAGCAGTACTTC; cdr3_aa: CASSLAQGRYSYEQYF
j_call: TRBJ2-3; v_call: TRBV12-3/TRBV12-4; clone_size: .; cdr3_length: 16; d_call: TRBD2; cdr3_nt: TGTGCCAGCATCTTGGGGACTAGAGTATTGACAGATACGCAGTATTTT; cdr3_aa: CASILGTRVLTDTQYF
j_call: TRBJ2-7; v_call: TRBV5-1; clone_size: few; cdr3_length: 14; d_call: .; cdr3_nt: TGCGCCAGCAGCTTGGAGGCAGGGAATCCCGAGCAGTACTTC; cdr3_aa: CASSLEAGNPEQYF
j_call: TRBJ2-7; v_call: TRBV12-3/TRBV12-4; clone_size: .; cdr3_length: 16; d_call: .; cdr3_nt: TGTGCCAGCAGCCCGGATATGGGTCCCAGGCGGAACGAGCAGTACTTC; cdr3_aa: CASSPDMGPRRNEQYF
j_call: TRBJ2-1; v_call: TRBV4-1; clone_size: once; cdr3_length: 16; d_call: .; cdr3_nt: TGCGCCAGCAGCCAACATACAGGAAATGATCCCTATGAGCAGTTCTTC; cdr3_aa: CASSQHTGNDPYEQFF
j_call: TRBJ2-2; v_call: TRBV7-2; clone_size: .; cdr3_length: 14; d_call: .; cdr3_nt: TGTGCCAGCAGCCCAGGCCTTAGCGCCGGGGAGCTGTTTTTT; cdr3_aa: CASSPGLSAGELFF
j_call: TRBJ1-2; v_call: TRBV7-9; clone_size: .; cdr3_length: 15; d_call: .; cdr3_nt: TGTGCCAGCAGCTCGTCCGGGGGGGCCGCCTATGGCTACACCTTC; cdr3_aa: CASSSSGGAAYGYTF